This T cell receptor beta chain was obtained from a study of shared clonotypes between healthy human individuals. Researchers partitioned CD4+ cells into CD45RA+ naive and CD45RA-negative memory subsets. Germline CDR1 SGHVS, CDR2 FQNEAQ. V gave up 1 base and J gave up 0 bases; unmatched junction bases: 5. The CDR3 is made up of 16 amino acids. Clones were read by immunoSEQ multiplex PCR, and TCRdb kept only the in-frame ones, dropping some. The sample carries about 960,000 clones, about 80% recorded once. Sequencing input: memory CD4+ T cells sorted from blood. Subset noted: CD45RA-negative fraction. The chain recombines TRBV7-8 with TRBJ1-2; TRBD1 agrees at 7 bases. The clonotype comes from a man in his late teens or twenties in good health. For the CDR3, the DNA is TGTGCCAGCAGCTTAGAGACAGGGAGATCTAACTATGGCTACACCTTC. Translated, it gives CASSLETGRSNYGYTF.